The source of this TCR beta chain is a study of response to subunit inactivated influenza vaccine. Study-wide results and caveats: The authors proposed limited new T cell recruitment per seasonal influenza vaccination.

The germline V and J ends were trimmed by 0 bases and 6 bases, with 17 bases remaining between them. Germline V gives CDR1 DFQATT, CDR2 SNEGSKA (reference sequence). The CDR3 loop spans 15 amino acids. About this clonotype itself: Its antigen remains unidentified.

TCRdb re-called the RT-PCR reads with MiXCR, one entry per CDR3 protein. This table has 630,000 or so distinct CDR3 sequences, more than 15% appearing once. The sequence was obtained from a man over 45 who received an inactivated influenza vaccine. Specimen: PBMCs from blood, collected 11 to 12 days after vaccination. The chain couples TRBV20-1 to TRBJ1-2; D perhaps matches TRBD1 (5 bases). The CDR3 spells CSARDPGRTRDGYTF. CDR3 nucleotides: TGCAGTGCTAGAGATCCGGGACGAACGAGGGATGGCTACACCTTC.